A single sample gave rise to the 18 T cell receptor beta chains below, sequenced in a study of radiation and T cells in renal cell carcinoma (dated by TCRdb to about 2020). Library method: the immunoSEQ multiplex PCR assay. Entries here come from immuneACCESS through TCRdb and include only in-frame sequences with V and J called. Some clones fail to appear in such tables; in the studies checked, an unresolved V gene covers under half of the shortfall, and the cause of the remainder is unknown. The sample contains tens of thousands of clones, 65% to 85% of them found a single time. Under 7.5% of the sample belongs to the ten largest clones. The time point label corresponds to: baseline pretreatment blood. Sample treatment or condition, as interpreted from the label and publication: 15 Gy SBRT to primary tumor, nephrectomy 4 weeks later. The sequences come from blood, collected from a patient whose treatment included radiotherapy and nephrectomy. The receptor set was obtained from a man between 60 and 75 years old with renal cell carcinoma.

The chain joins TRBV11-3 to TRBJ1-1; 10 positions agree with TRBD1. The CDR3 is 16 residues long. V shed 5 bases and J 3 bases; nucleotides not matched to a gene: 9. CDR1 SGHNT and CDR2 YENEEA come from the germline V gene. CDR3 protein: CASSPTPGQGDTEAFF. The CDR3 DNA is TGTGCCAGCAGCCCAACACCAGGACAGGGGGACACTGAAGCTTTCTTT.

The chain joins TRBV30 to TRBJ2-2; 9 bases fit TRBD1. The CDR3 sequence is 16 residues long. J gave up 6 bases and V 0 bases, and 8 bases lay outside the gene matches. The germline V gene encodes CDR1 GTSNPN and CDR2 SVGIG (reference sequence). CDR3: CAWSVSGQGFAGELFF. CDR3 DNA: TGTGCCTGGAGTGTGAGTGGACAGGGGTTCGCCGGGGAGCTGTTTTTT.

This chain connects TRBV2 to TRBJ1-2; weak D call: TRBD1 (6 bases). Germline V lookup: CDR1 SNHLY, CDR2 FYNNEI. The germline V and J ends were trimmed by 5 bases and 6 bases, with 13 bases remaining between them. The CDR3 totals 13 residues. CDR3 nucleotides: TGTGCCAGCAGTCCTCGAGGGGGGGATGGCTACACCTTC. This codes for CASSPRGGDGYTF. The variable domain in full, with the rest retrieved from reference TRBV2 and TRBJ1-2, is EPEVTQTPSHQVTQMGQEVILRCVPISNHLYFYWYRQILGQKVEFLVSFYNNEISEKSEIFDDQFSVERPDGSNFTLKIRSTKLEDSAMYFCASSPRGGDGYTFGSGTRLTVV.

This clone was observed once. The CDR3 nucleotides are TGCGCCAGCAGCTCCGACGTGGGGGGGACTGAAGCTTTCTTT. This codes for CASSSDVGGTEAFF. The chain has TRBV5-1 and TRBJ1-1, with a tentative D call TRBD1 (5 bases). CDR1 is SGHRS, CDR2 YFSETQ, per germline. The CDR3 consists of 14 residues. V shed 3 bases and J shed 5 bases, with 14 bases lying between them.

This chain connects TRBV9 to TRBJ1-6, with TRBD1 identical over 8 bases. The CDR3 is 15 amino acids. The V segment lost 4 bases and the J segment 7 bases; nucleotides outside the gene matches: 7. Germline V lookup: CDR1 SGDLS, CDR2 YYNGEE. The CDR3 DNA follows: TGTGCCAGCAGCCCAGGACAGGGAAAGAATTCACCCCTCCACTTT. This sequence encodes CASSPGQGKNSPLHF.

The chain is built from TRBV30 and TRBJ2-3; no reliable D call. The CDR3 has 14 residues. V was trimmed by 0 bases and J by 2 bases, leaving 9 bases between them. CDR1 is GTSNPN and CDR2 is SVGIG in the germline V gene (reference sequence). CDR3 sequence reads: CAWSVKGTTDTQYF. CDR3 DNA: TGTGCCTGGAGTGTCAAGGGCACCACAGATACGCAGTATTTT.

This sequence joins TRBV30 and TRBJ1-1, with a weak D call TRBD1 (6 bases). There are 13 residues in the CDR3. Germline lookup yields CDR1 GTSNPN and CDR2 SVGIG (reference sequence). Between the trimmed V and J ends, which lost 3 bases and 2 bases, there was a span of 10 bases. Written as DNA, the CDR3 is TGTGCCTGGAGCTCACAGGGTAACACTGAAGCTTTCTTT. It translates to CAWSSQGNTEAFF.

Only a few counts were recorded for this clone. This rearrangement joins TRBV30 to TRBJ1-1; D is possibly TRBD1 (6 bases). Deletions cut 2 bases from V and 8 bases from J, with 12 bases between. The CDR3 is 12 amino acids. The V gene's germline CDR1 is GTSNPN and CDR2 SVGIG (reference sequence). CDR3 DNA: TGTGCCTGGAGTAAGAGGACAGTAGAAGCTTTCTTT. It yields the protein CAWSKRTVEAFF.

The J gene is TRBJ2-1, the V gene TRBV30; possible D gene TRBD2, 6 bases. The CDR3 runs to 14 residues. Trimming left V 7 bases short and J 4 bases short, with 17 bases between. The germline CDR1 and CDR2 sequences are GTSNPN and SVGIG (reference sequence). The chain's CDR3 is CALLAGKGYNEQFF. CDR3 DNA sequence: TGTGCCTTACTGGCGGGAAAAGGGTACAATGAGCAGTTCTTC.

The chain couples TRBV5-1 to TRBJ1-1; D remains ambiguous. The V end lost 6 bases, the J end lost 0 bases, and 9 bases lay between the germline ends. There are 13 residues in the CDR3. Germline V gene sequence: CDR1 SGHRS, CDR2 YFSETQ. The CDR3 loop reads CASTSQMNTEAFF. CDR3 bases: TGCGCCAGCACAAGCCAGATGAACACTGAAGCTTTCTTT.

The gene calls are TRBV6-5 and TRBJ2-2; 8 bases match TRBD2. The V gene end was trimmed by 5 bases and the J gene end by 7 bases; junction bases not matched to a gene: 6. The CDR3 loop spans 14 amino acids. Germline V lookup: CDR1 MNHEY, CDR2 SVGAGI. In DNA, the CDR3 is TGTGCCAGCAGTAAAGCGGGAGATCTCGGGGAGCTGTTTTTT. Protein sequence: CASSKAGDLGELFF.

The chain combines TRBV15 with TRBJ2-3; 10 positions agree with TRBD2. The CDR3 has 15 amino acids. CDR1 and CDR2 (germline): LNHNV, YYDKDF (reference sequence). Unmatched junction bases numbered 6, after V lost 3 bases and J lost 6 bases. CDR3 DNA: TGTGCCACCAGCAGTATCAGCGGGGGGGCCGATACGCAGTATTTT. This codes for CATSSISGGADTQYF.

The CDR3 DNA reads as TGTGCCAGCAGCTTACTGGCTGATACGCAGTATTTT. It translates to CASSLLADTQYF. The genes are TRBV7-9 and TRBJ2-3; D call uncertain. Germline-derived CDR1 and CDR2 are SEHNR and FQNEAQ (reference sequence). This CDR3 is 12 amino acids long. The V and J ends lost 2 bases and 6 bases respectively, with 6 bases between them. Variable domain in full (rest from reference TRBV7-9 and TRBJ2-3): DTGVSQNPRHKITKRGQNVTFRCDPISEHNRLYWYRQTLGQGPEFLTYFQNEAQLEKSRLLSDRFSAERPKGSFSTLEIQRTEQGDSAMYLCASSLLADTQYFGPGTRLTVL.

The chain recombines TRBV7-2 with TRBJ1-5; D is perhaps TRBD1 (5 bases). The CDR3 extends over 14 amino acids. CDR1 and CDR2 (germline): SGHTA, FQGNSA. V dropped 0 bases and J dropped 6 bases, with 9 bases sitting between them. CDR3 bases: TGTGCCAGCAGCTTAGCCGGGGGAGGTCAGCCCCAGCATTTT. It is translated as CASSLAGGGQPQHF.

The chain recombines TRBV25-1 with TRBJ2-1; 7 nucleotides match TRBD1. Germline values: CDR1 MGHDK, CDR2 SYGVNS. V lost 3 bases and J lost 3; bases outside the gene matches: 8. The CDR3 length is 16 residues. The CDR3, as DNA: TGTGCCAGCAGTGAGGGACAGCCACACAGCTACAATGAGCAGTTCTTC. Amino acids: CASSEGQPHSYNEQFF.

The chain recombines TRBV6-5 with TRBJ2-3, with 8 bases lining up with TRBD2. CDR3 length equals 15 residues. Germline-derived CDR1 and CDR2 are MNHEY and SVGAGI. The junction had 6 bases not matched to a gene; V was cut back by 2 bases and J by 5 bases. CDR3 loop: CASSYREGRGDTQYF. DNA for the CDR3: TGTGCCAGCAGTTACCGGGAGGGAAGGGGAGATACGCAGTATTTT.

The chain has TRBV6-5 and TRBJ1-3; possible D gene TRBD1, 5 bases. CDR1 is MNHEY, CDR2 SVGAGI, per germline. The length of the CDR3 is 15 residues. Trimming took off 6 bases at V and 2 bases at J, with 14 bases between the two ends. The CDR3 region has the DNA TGTGCCAGCAGCACGACAGTAGTCGCTGGAAACACCATATATTTT. Encoded protein: CASSTTVVAGNTIYF.

In its sample, this clone was seen a few times. The rearrangement uses TRBV18 and TRBJ2-2; TRBD2 agrees at 9 bases. V was clipped by 2 bases and J by 5 bases; unmatched bases: 6. This CDR3 has 16 amino acids. Germline V lookup: CDR1 KGHSH, CDR2 LQKENI. The CDR3 is CASSPRLAGMTGELFF. The CDR3 nucleotides are TGTGCCAGCTCACCAAGGCTAGCGGGAATGACCGGGGAGCTGTTTTTT.